The 19 T cell receptor beta chains reported below all come from one sample, sequenced in a study of shared clonotypes between healthy human individuals. Repertoires were generated with immunoSEQ multiplex PCR, while TCRdb's copy carries only in-frame clones and drops some. The sample comprises more than 550,000 clones, around 70% of which are singletons, and under 2% rests with the top ten. Sequencing was done on a sample of memory CD4+ T cells sorted from blood. Regarding subset: CD45RA-negative fraction. All receptors come from a woman in her 30s in good health.

This clone was picked up a small number of times. CDR3 nucleotides: TGTGCCACCCGACCCCGGGGGCTTAGTGGCTACACCTTC. It yields the protein CATRPRGLSGYTF. The rearrangement links TRBV28 to TRBJ1-2; maybe TRBD1 (6 bases). This CDR3 spans 13 amino acids. V was trimmed by 10 bases and J by 7 bases, leaving 19 bases between them. The germline V gene encodes CDR1 MDHEN and CDR2 SYDVKM.

The gene calls are TRBV6-1 and TRBJ2-7; 9 bases agree with TRBD1. This CDR3 contains 13 residues. The V and J ends lost 6 bases and 6 bases, in that order; junction bases with no gene match: 6. CDR1 and CDR2 from the germline V gene are MNHNS and SASEGT. The CDR3 region is CASRAGQGSEQYF. The DNA for the CDR3 is TGTGCCAGCAGGGCTGGACAGGGGAGCGAGCAGTACTTC.

This clone was counted only a few times. This chain uses TRBV5-1 with TRBJ2-3; TRBD2 matches 8 bases. Trimming cost V 3 bases and J 4 bases; bases outside gene matches: 7. Germline CDR1 is SGHRS and CDR2 is YFSETQ. The CDR3 has 15 residues. The CDR3 here is CASSYGLADSDTQYF. CDR3 sequence (DNA): TGCGCCAGCAGCTACGGACTAGCAGATTCAGATACGCAGTATTTT.

Comments on this clone: Other DNA sequences in this specimen translate into the identical CDR3. This chain connects TRBV11-2 to TRBJ2-1, with 8 bases lining up with TRBD2. J lost 9 bases, V lost 2 bases, and 3 bases had no gene match. The germline V gene has CDR1 SGHAT and CDR2 FQNNGV. The CDR3 is made up of 13 amino acids. The CDR3 loop is CASSLREGGEQFF. The CDR3 DNA sequence: TGTGCCAGCAGCTTACGGGAGGGCGGTGAGCAGTTCTTC.

This chain uses TRBV5-1 with TRBJ2-1; TRBD2 aligns across 14 bases. In germline, CDR1 is SGHRS, CDR2 YFSETQ. CDR3 length: 15 residues. Losses at the gene ends were 4 bases for V and 7 bases for J; bases not matched to a gene: 4. Written as DNA, the CDR3 is TGCGCCAGCAGCCGACTAGCGGGAGGGCCGAATGAGCAGTTCTTC. Amino acid sequence: CASSRLAGGPNEQFF.

V usage is TRBV18 and J usage is TRBJ2-2, with D possibly matching TRBD2 (5 bases). Germline CDR1 reads KGHSH; CDR2 reads LQKENI. The CDR3 runs to 15 residues. V was shortened by 4 bases and J by 4 bases, with 13 bases between the two germline ends. The CDR3 region has the DNA TGTGCCAGCTCACTGGCTAGCCCTACCACCGGGGAGCTGTTTTTT. This sequence encodes CASSLASPTTGELFF.

This clone was seen only once. The chain links TRBV21-1 to TRBJ1-5; whether TRBD1, the table's D call, matches the DNA was not checked. TRBV21-1 is noted as a pseudogene. This CDR3 has 16 amino acids. Here the CDR3 reads CASSSDRSPNNQPQHF. CDR3 sequence (DNA): TGTGCCAGCAGCAGCGACAGGTCTCCAAACAATCAGCCCCAGCATTTT.

The chain has TRBV15 and TRBJ2-3; 10 nucleotides line up with TRBD2. CDR3 length: 16 amino acids. With V trimmed by 3 bases and J by 6 bases, 9 bases remained unmatched. Germline CDR1 is LNHNV and CDR2 is YYDKDF (reference sequence). The chain's CDR3 is CATSSELAGGGDTQYF. CDR3 in DNA: TGTGCCACCAGCAGCGAATTAGCGGGAGGAGGGGATACGCAGTATTTT.

The chain is built from TRBV5-4 and TRBJ2-3, with 9 bases matching TRBD1. Germline loops: CDR1 SGHNT, CDR2 YYREEE (reference sequence). J gave up 1 base and V 1 base, and 1 base lay outside the gene matches. CDR3 length equals 15 residues. CDR3: CASSLTGGGTDTQYF. CDR3 bases: TGTGCCAGCAGCTTGACAGGGGGCGGCACAGATACGCAGTATTTT.

This CDR3 reads CSWTVGTGELFF. The CDR3 coding sequence is TGCAGCTGGACAGTGGGAACCGGGGAGCTGTTTTTT. The chain joins TRBV29-1 to TRBJ2-2, with D perhaps matching TRBD1 (6 bases). This CDR3 is 12 amino acids long. V was trimmed by 8 bases and J by 5 bases, leaving 12 bases between them. Germline V gives CDR1 SQVTM, CDR2 ANQGSEA.

The count of this clone is one. The chain links TRBV10-3 to TRBJ2-2; 7 positions agree with TRBD2. This CDR3 region has 13 residues. With V trimmed by 11 bases and J by 1 base, 4 bases remained unmatched. Germline values: CDR1 ENHRY, CDR2 SYGVKD. The CDR3 DNA follows: TGTGCCTCCAGCGGGGAGAACACCGGGGAGCTGTTTTTT. Translation gives CASSGENTGELFF.

This clone appeared once. This rearrangement joins TRBV14 to TRBJ2-7; 7 bases line up with TRBD2. Germline V gene data show CDR1 as SGHDN and CDR2 as FVKESK. The CDR3 covers 17 residues. The trim removed 4 bases at V and 3 bases at J, leaving 15 bases unmatched. CDR3 bases: TGTGCCAGCAGCCCCCTTAACTTAGGCGGGAGTGTCTACGAGCAGTACTTC. Translation: CASSPLNLGGSVYEQYF.

This clone has a handful of counts. The chain links TRBV27 to TRBJ2-1; D is possibly TRBD1 (6 bases). CDR1 and CDR2 from the germline V gene are MNHEY and SMNVEV (reference sequence). The V end lost 3 bases, the J end lost 7 bases, and 16 bases lay between the germline ends. This CDR3 is 15 amino acids long. The CDR3 DNA reads as TGTGCCAGCAGTTTGGACAGACGGGCCCCGAATGAGCAGTTCTTC. Protein: CASSLDRRAPNEQFF.

The genes are TRBV19 and TRBJ2-1; 8 bases agree with TRBD1. Trimming removed 8 bases from V and 6 bases from J; junction bases left unmatched: 3. Germline CDR1 and CDR2: LNHDA and SQIVND (reference sequence). This CDR3 has 12 amino acids. DNA for the CDR3: TGTGCCAGTGGTGACAGGGGCAATGAGCAGTTCTTC. This translates into CASGDRGNEQFF.

This clone was seen a few times. The V gene is TRBV27, the J gene TRBJ1-3; tentatively, D is TRBD1 (5 bases). This CDR3 is built from 14 residues. Germline assignment: CDR1 MNHEY and CDR2 SMNVEV (reference sequence). V was pared by 6 bases and J by 8 bases, with 17 bases between. The CDR3 loop reads CASSPFSGGDTIYF. For the CDR3, the DNA is TGTGCCAGCAGCCCCTTTTCGGGGGGTGACACCATATATTTT.

V and J are TRBV7-2 and TRBJ1-3; D gene ambiguous. V was pared by 5 bases and J by 1 base, with 12 bases between. The CDR3 runs 15 residues. CDR1 and CDR2 (germline): SGHTA, FQGNSA. In DNA, the CDR3 is TGTGCCAGCAGCCCGGGGTGGGGTTCTGGAAACACCATATATTTT. This translates into CASSPGWGSGNTIYF.

The V gene is TRBV19, the J gene TRBJ2-1; a possible D gene is TRBD1 (5 bases). This CDR3 is built from 15 residues. Germline values: CDR1 LNHDA, CDR2 SQIVND (reference sequence). V lost 2 bases, J lost 5 bases, and 13 bases lay in between. DNA of the CDR3: TGTGCCAGTAGTATAAGGGGCGGAACGGACAATGAGCAGTTCTTC. Amino acid sequence: CASSIRGGTDNEQFF.

The chain is built from TRBV28 and TRBJ1-5; maybe TRBD1 (5 bases). Germline V gene data show CDR1 as MDHEN and CDR2 as SYDVKM. The CDR3 length is 15 residues. V dropped 4 bases and J dropped 5 bases, with 15 bases sitting between them. The CDR3 sequence: CASSSPGLGDQPQHF. The CDR3 nucleotides are TGTGCCAGCAGTTCCCCGGGACTAGGGGATCAGCCCCAGCATTTT.

The chain recombines TRBV5-3 with TRBJ2-1, with 12 bases identical to TRBD2. TRBV5-3 is annotated as an ORF whose role is uncertain. CDR3 length: 20 residues. J gave up 0 bases and V 4 bases, and 14 bases lay outside the gene matches. The CDR3 DNA sequence: TGTGCCAGAAGCCCCGCGACTAGCGGGAGAGGGATGCTCTCCTACAATGAGCAGTTCTTC. This encodes CARSPATSGRGMLSYNEQFF.